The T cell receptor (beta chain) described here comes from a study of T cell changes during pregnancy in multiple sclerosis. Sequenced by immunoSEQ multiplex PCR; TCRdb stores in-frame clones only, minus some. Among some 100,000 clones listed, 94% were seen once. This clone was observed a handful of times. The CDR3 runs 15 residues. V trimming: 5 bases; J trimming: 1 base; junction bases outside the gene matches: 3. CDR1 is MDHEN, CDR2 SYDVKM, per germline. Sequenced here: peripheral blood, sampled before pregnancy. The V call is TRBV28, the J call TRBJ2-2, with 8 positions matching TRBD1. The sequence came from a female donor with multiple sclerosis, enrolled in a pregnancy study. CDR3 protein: CASSTDRVNTGELFF. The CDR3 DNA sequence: TGTGCCAGCAGTACGGACAGGGTGAACACCGGGGAGCTGTTTTTT.